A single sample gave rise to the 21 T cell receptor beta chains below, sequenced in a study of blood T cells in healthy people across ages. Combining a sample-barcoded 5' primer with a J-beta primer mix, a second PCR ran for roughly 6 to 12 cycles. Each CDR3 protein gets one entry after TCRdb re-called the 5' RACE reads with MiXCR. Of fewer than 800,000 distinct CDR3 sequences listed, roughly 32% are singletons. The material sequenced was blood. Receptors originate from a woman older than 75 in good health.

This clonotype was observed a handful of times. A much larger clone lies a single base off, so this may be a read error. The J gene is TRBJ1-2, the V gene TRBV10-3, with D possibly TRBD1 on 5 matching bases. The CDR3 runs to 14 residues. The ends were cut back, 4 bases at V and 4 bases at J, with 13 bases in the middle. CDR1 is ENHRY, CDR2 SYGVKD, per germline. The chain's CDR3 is CAISVEGGGYGYTF. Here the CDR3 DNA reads TGTGCCATCAGTGTCGAGGGCGGGGGCTATGGCTACACCTTC.

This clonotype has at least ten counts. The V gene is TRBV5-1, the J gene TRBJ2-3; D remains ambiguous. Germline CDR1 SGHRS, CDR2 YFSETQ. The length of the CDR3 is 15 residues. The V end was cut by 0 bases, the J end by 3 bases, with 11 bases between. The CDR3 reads CASSLDSISTDTQYF. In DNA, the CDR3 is TGCGCCAGCAGCTTGGACAGCATCTCAACAGATACGCAGTATTTT. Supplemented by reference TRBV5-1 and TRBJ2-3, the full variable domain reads KAGVTQTPRYLIKTRGQQVTLSCSPISGHRSVSWYQQTPGQGLQFLFEYFSETQRNKGNFPGRFSGRQFSNSRSEMNVSTLELGDSALYLCASSLDSISTDTQYFGPGTRLTVL.

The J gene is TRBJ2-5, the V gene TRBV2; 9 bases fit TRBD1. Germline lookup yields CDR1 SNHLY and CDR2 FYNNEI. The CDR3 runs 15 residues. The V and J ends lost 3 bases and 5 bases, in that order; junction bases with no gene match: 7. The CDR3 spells CASSDNRGLFETQYF. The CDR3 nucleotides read TGTGCCAGCAGTGATAACAGGGGGCTGTTTGAGACCCAGTACTTC.

The DNA for the CDR3 is TGTGCCAGCAGCTCGGGACTAGCGGGGGGCCTTGGAGATACGCAGTATTTT. This codes for CASSSGLAGGLGDTQYF. The rearrangement links TRBV5-6 to TRBJ2-3, with 15 positions matching TRBD2. The trim removed 3 bases at V and 5 bases at J, leaving 7 bases unmatched. This CDR3 contains 17 residues. Germline V gives CDR1 SGHDT, CDR2 YYEEEE.

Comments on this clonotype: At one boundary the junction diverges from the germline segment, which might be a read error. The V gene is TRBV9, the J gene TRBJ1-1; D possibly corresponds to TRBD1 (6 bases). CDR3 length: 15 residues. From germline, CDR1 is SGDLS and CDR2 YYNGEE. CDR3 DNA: TGTGCCGGCAGCGTAGACAACAGGGTGAACACTGAAGCTTTCTTT. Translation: CAGSVDNRVNTEAFF.

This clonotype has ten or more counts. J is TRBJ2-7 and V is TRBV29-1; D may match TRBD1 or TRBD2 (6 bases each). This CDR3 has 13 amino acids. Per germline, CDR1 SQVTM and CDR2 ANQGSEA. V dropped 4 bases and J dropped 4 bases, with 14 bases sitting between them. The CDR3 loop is CSVAREGGYEQYF. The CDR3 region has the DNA TGCAGCGTTGCCCGGGAAGGGGGGTACGAGCAGTACTTC.

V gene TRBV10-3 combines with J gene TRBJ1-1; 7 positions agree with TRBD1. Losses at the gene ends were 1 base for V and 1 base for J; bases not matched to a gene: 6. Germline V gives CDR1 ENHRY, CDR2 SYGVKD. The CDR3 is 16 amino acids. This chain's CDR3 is CAISEFRDSGNTEAFF. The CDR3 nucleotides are TGTGCCATCAGTGAGTTCAGGGACAGTGGGAACACTGAAGCTTTCTTT.

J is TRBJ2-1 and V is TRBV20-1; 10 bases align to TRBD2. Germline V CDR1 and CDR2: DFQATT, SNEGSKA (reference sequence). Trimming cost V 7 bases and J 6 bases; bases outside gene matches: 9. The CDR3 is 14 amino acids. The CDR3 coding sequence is TGCAGTGTCCTAGCGGGGGCTCTTTCCAATGAGCAGTTCTTC. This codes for CSVLAGALSNEQFF.

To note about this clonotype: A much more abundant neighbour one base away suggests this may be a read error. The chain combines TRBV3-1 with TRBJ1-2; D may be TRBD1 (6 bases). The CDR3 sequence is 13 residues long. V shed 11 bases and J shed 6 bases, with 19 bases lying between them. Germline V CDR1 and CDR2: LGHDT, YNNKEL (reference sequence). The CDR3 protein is CAGGGGTQDGYTF. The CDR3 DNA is TGTGCCGGTGGGGGCGGGACGCAAGATGGCTACACCTTC.

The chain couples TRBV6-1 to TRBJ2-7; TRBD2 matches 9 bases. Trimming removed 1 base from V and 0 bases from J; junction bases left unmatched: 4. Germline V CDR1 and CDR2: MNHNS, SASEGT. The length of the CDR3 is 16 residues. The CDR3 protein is CASSEGSGGSSYEQYF. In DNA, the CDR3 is TGTGCCAGCAGTGAAGGGAGCGGGGGGAGCTCCTACGAGCAGTACTTC.

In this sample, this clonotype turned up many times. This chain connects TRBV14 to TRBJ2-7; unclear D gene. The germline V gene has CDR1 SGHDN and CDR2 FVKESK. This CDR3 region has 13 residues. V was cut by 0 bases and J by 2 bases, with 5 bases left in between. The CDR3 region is CASSQDFTYEQYF. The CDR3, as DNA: TGTGCCAGCAGCCAAGATTTTACCTACGAGCAGTACTTC.

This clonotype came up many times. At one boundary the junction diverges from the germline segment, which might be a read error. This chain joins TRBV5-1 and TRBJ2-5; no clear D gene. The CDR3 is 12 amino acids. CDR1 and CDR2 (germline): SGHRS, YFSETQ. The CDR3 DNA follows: TGTGCCAGCAGCCTCAATTCGGAGACCCAGTACTTC. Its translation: CASSLNSETQYF.

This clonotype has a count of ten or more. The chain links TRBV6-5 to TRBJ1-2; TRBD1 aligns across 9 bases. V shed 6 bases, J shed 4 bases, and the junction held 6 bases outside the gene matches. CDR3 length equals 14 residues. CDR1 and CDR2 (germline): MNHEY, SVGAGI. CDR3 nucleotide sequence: TGTGCCAGCAGACCAGGACAGGGGCCCTATGGCTACACCTTC. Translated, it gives CASRPGQGPYGYTF.

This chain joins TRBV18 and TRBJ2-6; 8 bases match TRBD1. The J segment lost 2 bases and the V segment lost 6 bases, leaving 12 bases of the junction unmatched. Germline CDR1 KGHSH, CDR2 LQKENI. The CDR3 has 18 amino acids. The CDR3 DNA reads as TGTGCCAGCTCCCCCACATTGGACAGGGTGGCTGGGGCCAACGTCCTGACTTTC. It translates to CASSPTLDRVAGANVLTF.

The DNA of the CDR3 is TGTGCCAGCAGACTACGCTACGAGCAGTACTTC. Its protein product is CASRLRYEQYF. This chain connects TRBV28 to TRBJ2-7; D gene unclear. V lost 6 bases and J lost 3, with 6 bases in between. This CDR3 has 11 residues. Looked up from germline, CDR1 is MDHEN and CDR2 is SYDVKM.

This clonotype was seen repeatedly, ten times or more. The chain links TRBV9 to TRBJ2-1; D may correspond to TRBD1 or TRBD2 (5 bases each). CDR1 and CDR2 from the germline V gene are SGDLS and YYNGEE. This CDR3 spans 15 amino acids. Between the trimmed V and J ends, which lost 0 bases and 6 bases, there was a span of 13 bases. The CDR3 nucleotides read TGTGCCAGCAGCGTAGGGGAGATCCAGGGCAATGAGCAGTTCTTC. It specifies CASSVGEIQGNEQFF.

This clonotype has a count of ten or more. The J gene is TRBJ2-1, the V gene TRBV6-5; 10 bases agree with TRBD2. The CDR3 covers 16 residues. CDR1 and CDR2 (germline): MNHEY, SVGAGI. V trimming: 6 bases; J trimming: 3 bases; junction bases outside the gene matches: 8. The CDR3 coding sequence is TGTGCCAGCAGGGGCCTAGCGGGGGCGTTCTACAATGAGCAGTTCTTC. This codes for CASRGLAGAFYNEQFF.

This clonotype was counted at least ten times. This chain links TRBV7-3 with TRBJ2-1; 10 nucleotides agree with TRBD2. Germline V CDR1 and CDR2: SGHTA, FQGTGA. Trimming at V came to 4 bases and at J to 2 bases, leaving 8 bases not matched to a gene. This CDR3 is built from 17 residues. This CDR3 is CASSSPLAGNPYNEQFF. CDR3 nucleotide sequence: TGTGCCAGCAGCTCGCCACTAGCGGGGAATCCCTACAATGAGCAGTTCTTC. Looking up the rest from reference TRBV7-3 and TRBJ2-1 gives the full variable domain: GAGVSQTPSNKVTEKGKYVELRCDPISGHTALYWYRQSLGQGPEFLIYFQGTGAADDSGLPNDRFFAVRPEGSVSTLKIQRTERGDSAVYLCASSSPLAGNPYNEQFFGPGTRLTVL.

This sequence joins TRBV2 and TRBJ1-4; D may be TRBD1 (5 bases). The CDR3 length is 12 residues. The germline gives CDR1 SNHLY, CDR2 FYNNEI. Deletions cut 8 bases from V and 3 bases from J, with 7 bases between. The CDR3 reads CASDRANEKLFF. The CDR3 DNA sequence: TGTGCCAGCGACAGAGCTAATGAAAAACTGTTTTTT.

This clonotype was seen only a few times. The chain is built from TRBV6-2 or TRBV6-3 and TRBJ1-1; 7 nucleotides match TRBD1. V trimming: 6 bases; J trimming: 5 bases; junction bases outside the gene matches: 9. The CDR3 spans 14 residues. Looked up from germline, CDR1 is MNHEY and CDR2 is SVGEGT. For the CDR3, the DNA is TGTGCCAGCAGGTCATACAGGGGCTGGACTGAAGCTTTCTTT. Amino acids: CASRSYRGWTEAFF.

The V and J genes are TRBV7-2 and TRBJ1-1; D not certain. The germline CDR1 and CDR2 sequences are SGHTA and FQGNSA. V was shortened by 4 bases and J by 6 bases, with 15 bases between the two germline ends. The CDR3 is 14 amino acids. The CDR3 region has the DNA TGTGCCAGCAGCTATCTTGGCCCGTCCGCTGAAGCTTTCTTT. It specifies CASSYLGPSAEAFF.